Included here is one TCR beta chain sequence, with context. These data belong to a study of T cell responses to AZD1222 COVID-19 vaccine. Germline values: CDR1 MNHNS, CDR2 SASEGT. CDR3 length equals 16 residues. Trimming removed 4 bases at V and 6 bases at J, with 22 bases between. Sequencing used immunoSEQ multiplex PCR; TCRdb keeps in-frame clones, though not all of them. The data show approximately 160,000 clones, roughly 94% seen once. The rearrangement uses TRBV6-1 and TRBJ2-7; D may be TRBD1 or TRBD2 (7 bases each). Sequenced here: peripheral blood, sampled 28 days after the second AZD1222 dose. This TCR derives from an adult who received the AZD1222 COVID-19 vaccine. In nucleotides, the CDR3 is TGTGCCAGCAGTGTGGGGAGACAGGGAGGGTTAGGCGAGCAGTACTTC. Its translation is CASSVGRQGGLGEQYF.